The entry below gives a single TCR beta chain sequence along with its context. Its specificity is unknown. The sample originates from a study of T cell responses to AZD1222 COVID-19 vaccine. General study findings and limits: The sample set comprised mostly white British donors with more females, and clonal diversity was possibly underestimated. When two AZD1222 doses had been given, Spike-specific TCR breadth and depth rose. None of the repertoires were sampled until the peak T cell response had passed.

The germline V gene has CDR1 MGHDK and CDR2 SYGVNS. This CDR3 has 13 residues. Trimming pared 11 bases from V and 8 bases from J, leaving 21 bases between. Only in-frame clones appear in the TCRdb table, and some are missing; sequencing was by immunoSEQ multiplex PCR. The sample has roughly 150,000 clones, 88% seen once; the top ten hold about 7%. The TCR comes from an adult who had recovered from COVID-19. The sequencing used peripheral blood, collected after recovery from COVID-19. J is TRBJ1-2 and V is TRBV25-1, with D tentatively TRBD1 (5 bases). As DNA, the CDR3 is TGTGCCTCTCGGGACGGTCAAACTATGGGCTACACCTTC. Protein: CASRDGQTMGYTF.